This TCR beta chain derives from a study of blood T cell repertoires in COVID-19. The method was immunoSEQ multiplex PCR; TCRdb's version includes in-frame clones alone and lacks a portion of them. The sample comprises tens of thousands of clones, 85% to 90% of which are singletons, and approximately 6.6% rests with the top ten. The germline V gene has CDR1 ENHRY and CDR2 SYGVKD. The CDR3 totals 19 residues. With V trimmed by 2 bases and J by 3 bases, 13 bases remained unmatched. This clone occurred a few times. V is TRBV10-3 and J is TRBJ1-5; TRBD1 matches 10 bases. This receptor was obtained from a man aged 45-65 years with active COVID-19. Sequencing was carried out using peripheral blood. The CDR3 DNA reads TGTGCCATCAGTGAGAGCCGGACAGGGGGATGGGGGGTCAATCAGCCCCAGCATTTT. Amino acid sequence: CAISESRTGGWGVNQPQHF.